This T cell receptor (beta chain) was captured in a study of early T cells in non-severe SARS-CoV-2 infection. With 1 base removed from V and 5 bases from J, the gap between germline ends came to 1 base. The CDR3 consists of 11 residues. Germline V gene lookup returns CDR1 SNHLY and CDR2 FYNNEI. Each CDR3 protein gets one entry after TCRdb re-called the 5' RACE reads with MiXCR. The sample lists tens of thousands of distinct CDR3 sequences, approximately 10% seen once, with 4.5% to 7% in the top ten. The source material was whole blood, sampled at baseline. The sequence derives from an adult who was a healthcare worker with PCR-confirmed SARS-CoV-2 infection or an uninfected control (not recorded which). The J gene is TRBJ2-3, the V gene TRBV2; D remains unclear. The CDR3 DNA sequence: TGTGCCAGCAGTGAAGTAGATACGCAGTATTTT. It yields the protein CASSEVDTQYF. Drawing the rest from reference TRBV2 and TRBJ2-3, the complete variable domain is EPEVTQTPSHQVTQMGQEVILRCVPISNHLYFYWYRQILGQKVEFLVSFYNNEISEKSEIFDDQFSVERPDGSNFTLKIRSTKLEDSAMYFCASSEVDTQYFGPGTRLTVL.